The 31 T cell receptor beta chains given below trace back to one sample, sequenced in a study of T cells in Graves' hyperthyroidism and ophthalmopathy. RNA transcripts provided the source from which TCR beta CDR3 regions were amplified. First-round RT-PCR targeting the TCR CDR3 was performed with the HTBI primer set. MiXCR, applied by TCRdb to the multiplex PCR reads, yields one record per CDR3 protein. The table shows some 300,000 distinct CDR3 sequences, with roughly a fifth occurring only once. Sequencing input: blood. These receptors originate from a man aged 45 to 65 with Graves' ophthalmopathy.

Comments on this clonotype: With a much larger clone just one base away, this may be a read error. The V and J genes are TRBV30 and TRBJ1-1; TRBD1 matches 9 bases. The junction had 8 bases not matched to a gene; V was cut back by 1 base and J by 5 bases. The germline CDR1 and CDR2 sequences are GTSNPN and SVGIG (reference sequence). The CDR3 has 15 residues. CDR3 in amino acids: CAWSGDRGARTEAFF. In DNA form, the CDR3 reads TGTGCCTGGAGTGGCGACAGGGGGGCTAGAACTGAAGCTTTCTTT.

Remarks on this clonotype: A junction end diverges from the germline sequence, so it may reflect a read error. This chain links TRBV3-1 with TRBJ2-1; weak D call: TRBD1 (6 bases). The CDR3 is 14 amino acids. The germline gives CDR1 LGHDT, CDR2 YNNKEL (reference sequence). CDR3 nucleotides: TGTGCCAACAGCCGTCGGACAGATTACAATGAGCAGTTCTTC. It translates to CANSRRTDYNEQFF.

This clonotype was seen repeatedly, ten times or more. Written as DNA, the CDR3 is TGTGCCAGCAGCTTAACCCCTAGCGGGTCCGTCGGGTCCTACAATGAGCAGTTCTTC. It codes for CASSLTPSGSVGSYNEQFF. This chain connects TRBV7-2 to TRBJ2-1; 8 bases are shared with TRBD2. The CDR3 has 19 amino acids. The germline gives CDR1 SGHTA, CDR2 FQGNSA. V gave up 2 bases and J gave up 1 base; unmatched junction bases: 13.

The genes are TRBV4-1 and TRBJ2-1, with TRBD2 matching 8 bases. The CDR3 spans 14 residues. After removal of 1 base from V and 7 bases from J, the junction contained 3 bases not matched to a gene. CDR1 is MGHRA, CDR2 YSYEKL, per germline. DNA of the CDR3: TGCGCCAGCAGCCAAGTAGCGGGAAGGAATGAGCAGTTCTTC. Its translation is CASSQVAGRNEQFF.

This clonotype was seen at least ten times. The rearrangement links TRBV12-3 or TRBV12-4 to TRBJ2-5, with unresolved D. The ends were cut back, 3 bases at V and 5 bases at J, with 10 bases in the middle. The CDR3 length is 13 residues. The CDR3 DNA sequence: TGTGCCAGCAGTTTTGTTACCAGGGAGACCCAGTACTTC. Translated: CASSFVTRETQYF.

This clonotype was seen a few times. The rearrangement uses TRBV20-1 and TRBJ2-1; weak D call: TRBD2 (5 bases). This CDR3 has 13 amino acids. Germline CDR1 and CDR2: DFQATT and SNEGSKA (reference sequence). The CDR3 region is CTTGRGGNNEQFF. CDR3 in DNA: TGCACCACCGGTCGCGGAGGAAACAATGAGCAGTTCTTC.

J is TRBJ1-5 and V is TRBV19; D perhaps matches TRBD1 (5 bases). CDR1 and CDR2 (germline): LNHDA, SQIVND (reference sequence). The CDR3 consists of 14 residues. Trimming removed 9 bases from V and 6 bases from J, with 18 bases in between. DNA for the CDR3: TGTGCCAGCGGTATAGAACCCGGGGGTCAGCCCCAGCATTTT. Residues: CASGIEPGGQPQHF.

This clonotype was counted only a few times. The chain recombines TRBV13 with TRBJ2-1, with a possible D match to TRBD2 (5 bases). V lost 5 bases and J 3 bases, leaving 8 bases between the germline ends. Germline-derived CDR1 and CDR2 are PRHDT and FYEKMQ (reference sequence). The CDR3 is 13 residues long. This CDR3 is CASSRTYYNEQFF. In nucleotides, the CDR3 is TGTGCCAGCAGCCGGACTTACTACAATGAGCAGTTCTTC. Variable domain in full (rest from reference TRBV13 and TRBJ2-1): AAGVIQSPRHLIKEKRETATLKCYPIPRHDTVYWYQQGPGQDPQFLISFYEKMQSDKGSIPDRFSAQQFSDYHSELNMSSLELGDSALYFCASSRTYYNEQFFGPGTRLTVL.

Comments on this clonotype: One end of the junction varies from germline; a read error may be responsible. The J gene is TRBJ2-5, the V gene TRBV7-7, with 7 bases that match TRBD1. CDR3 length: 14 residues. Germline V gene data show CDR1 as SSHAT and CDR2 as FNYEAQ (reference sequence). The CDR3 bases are TGTGCTAGCAGCTTAGGCAGGGGGCAAGAGACCCAGTACTTC. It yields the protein CASSLGRGQETQYF.

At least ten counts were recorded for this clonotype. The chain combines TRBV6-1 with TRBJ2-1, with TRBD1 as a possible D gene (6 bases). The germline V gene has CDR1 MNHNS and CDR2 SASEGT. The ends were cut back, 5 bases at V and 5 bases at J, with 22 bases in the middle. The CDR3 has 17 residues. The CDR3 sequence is CASSQRSTGLRDNEQFF. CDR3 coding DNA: TGTGCCAGCAGTCAAAGGTCGACAGGATTAAGGGACAATGAGCAGTTCTTC.

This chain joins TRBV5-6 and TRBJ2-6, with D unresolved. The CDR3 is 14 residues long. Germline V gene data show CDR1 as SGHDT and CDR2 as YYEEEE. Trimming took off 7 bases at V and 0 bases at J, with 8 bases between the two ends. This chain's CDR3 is CASGRISGANVLTF. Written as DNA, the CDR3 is TGTGCCAGCGGGCGTATCTCTGGGGCCAACGTCCTGACTTTC.

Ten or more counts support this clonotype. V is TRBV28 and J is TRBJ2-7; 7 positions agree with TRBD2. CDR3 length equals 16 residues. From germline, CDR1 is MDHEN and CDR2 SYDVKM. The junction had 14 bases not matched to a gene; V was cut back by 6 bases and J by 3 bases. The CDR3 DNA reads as TGTGCCAGCAGCCGCCTCTGGGAGGGCCCGAACTACGAGCAGTACTTC. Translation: CASSRLWEGPNYEQYF.

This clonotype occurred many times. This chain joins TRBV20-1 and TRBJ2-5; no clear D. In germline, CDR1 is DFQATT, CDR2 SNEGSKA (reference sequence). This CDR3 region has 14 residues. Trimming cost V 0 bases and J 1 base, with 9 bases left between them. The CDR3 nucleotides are TGCAGTGCTAGAGATGTGCGGTTCCAAGAGACCCAGTACTTC. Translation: CSARDVRFQETQYF.

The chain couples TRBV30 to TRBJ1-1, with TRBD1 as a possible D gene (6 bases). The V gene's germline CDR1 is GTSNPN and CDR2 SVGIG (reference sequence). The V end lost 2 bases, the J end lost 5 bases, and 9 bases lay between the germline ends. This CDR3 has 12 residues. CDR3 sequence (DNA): TGTGCCTGGAGTAGGGGGTTGACTGAAGCTTTCTTT. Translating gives CAWSRGLTEAFF.

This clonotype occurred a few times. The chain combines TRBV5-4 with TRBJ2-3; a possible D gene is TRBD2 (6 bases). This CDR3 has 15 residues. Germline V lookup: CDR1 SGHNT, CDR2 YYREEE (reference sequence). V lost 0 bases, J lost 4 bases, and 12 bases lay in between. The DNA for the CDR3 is TGTGCCAGCAGCTTGGGGCAGGGAGGTGCAGATACGCAGTATTTT. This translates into CASSLGQGGADTQYF.

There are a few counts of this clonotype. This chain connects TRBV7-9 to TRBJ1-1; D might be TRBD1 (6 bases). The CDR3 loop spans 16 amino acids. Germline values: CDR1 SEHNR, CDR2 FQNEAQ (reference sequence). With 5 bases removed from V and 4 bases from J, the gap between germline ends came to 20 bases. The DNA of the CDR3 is TGTGCCAGCAGCCCCGGCAGGGGCGTTGAGGTCACTGAAGCTTTCTTT. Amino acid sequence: CASSPGRGVEVTEAFF.

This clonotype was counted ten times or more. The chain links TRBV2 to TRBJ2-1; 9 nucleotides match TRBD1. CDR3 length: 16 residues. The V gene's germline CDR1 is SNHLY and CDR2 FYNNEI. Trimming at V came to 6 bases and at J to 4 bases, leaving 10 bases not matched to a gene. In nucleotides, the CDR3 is TGTGCCAGCAGGGGGTTCGAGACAGGGGGTTACAATGAGCAGTTCTTC. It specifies CASRGFETGGYNEQFF.

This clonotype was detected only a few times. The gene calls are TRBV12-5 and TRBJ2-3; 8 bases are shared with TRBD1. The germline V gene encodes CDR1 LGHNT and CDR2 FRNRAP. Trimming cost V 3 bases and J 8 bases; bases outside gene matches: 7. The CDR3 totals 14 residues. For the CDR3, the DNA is TGTGCTAGTGGTTTCGGGACAGGCGGCGGTACGCAGTATTTT. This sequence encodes CASGFGTGGGTQYF.

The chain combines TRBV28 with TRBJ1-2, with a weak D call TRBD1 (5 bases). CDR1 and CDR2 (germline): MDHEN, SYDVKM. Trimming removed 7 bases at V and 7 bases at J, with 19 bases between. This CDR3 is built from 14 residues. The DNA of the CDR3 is TGTGCCAGCATTCCGGGGGGGGTGAGAAGTGGCTACACCTTC. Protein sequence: CASIPGGVRSGYTF.

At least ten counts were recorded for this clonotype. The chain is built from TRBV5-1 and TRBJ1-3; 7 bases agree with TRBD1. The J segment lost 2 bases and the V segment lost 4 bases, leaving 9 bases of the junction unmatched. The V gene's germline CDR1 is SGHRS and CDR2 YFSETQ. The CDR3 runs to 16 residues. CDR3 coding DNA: TGCGCCAGCAGCGCAACTCCAGGGGGAACTGGAAACACCATATATTTT. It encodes CASSATPGGTGNTIYF. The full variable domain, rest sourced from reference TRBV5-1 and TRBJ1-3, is KAGVTQTPRYLIKTRGQQVTLSCSPISGHRSVSWYQQTPGQGLQFLFEYFSETQRNKGNFPGRFSGRQFSNSRSEMNVSTLELGDSALYLCASSATPGGTGNTIYFGEGSWLTVV.

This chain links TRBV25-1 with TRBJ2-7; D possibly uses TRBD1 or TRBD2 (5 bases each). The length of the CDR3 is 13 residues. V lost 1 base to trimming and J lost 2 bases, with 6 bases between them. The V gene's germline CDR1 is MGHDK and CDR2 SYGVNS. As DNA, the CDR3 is TGTGCCAGCAGTGAATGGGGGACCTACGAGCAGTACTTC. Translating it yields CASSEWGTYEQYF.

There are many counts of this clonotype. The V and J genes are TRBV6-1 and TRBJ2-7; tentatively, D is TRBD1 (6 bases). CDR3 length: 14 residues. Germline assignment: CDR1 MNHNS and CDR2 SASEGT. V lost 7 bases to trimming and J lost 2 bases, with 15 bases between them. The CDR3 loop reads CASILGTSTYEQYF. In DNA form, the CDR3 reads TGTGCCAGCATCCTCGGGACAAGTACCTACGAGCAGTACTTC.

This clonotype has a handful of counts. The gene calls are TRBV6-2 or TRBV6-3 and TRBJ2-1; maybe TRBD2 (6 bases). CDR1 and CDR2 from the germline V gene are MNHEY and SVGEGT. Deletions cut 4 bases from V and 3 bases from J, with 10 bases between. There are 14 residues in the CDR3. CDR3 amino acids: CASSSRLGYNEQFF. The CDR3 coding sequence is TGTGCCAGCAGTTCGAGACTAGGCTACAATGAGCAGTTCTTC.

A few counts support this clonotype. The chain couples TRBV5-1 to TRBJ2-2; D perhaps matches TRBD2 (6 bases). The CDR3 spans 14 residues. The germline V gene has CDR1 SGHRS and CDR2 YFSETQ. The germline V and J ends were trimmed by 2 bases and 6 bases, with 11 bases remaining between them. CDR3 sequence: CASSLGGGAGELFF. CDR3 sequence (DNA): TGCGCCAGCAGCTTAGGAGGCGGGGCCGGGGAGCTGTTTTTT.

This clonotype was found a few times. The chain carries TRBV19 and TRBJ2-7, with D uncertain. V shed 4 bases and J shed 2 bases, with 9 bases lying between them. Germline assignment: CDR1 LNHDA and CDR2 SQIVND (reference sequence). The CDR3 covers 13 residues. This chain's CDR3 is CASSNPWAYEQYF. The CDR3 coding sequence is TGTGCCAGTAGTAACCCGTGGGCCTACGAGCAGTACTTC.

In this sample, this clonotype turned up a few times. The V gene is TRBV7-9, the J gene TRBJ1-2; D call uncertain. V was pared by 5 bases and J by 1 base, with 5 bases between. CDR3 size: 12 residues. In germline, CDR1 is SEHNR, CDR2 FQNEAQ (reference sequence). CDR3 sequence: CASSQSNYGYTF. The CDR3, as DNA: TGTGCCAGCAGCCAAAGTAACTATGGCTACACCTTC.

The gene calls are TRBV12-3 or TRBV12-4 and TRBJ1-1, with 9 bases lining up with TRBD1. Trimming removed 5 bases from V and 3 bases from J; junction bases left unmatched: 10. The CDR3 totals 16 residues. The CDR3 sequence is CASSPITGGSHTEAFF. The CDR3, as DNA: TGTGCCAGCAGTCCCATTACAGGGGGCTCGCACACTGAAGCTTTCTTT.

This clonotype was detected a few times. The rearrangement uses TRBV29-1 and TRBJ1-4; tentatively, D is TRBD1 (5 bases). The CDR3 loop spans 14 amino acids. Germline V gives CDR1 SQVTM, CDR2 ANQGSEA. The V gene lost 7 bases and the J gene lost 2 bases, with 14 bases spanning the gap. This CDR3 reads CSAWEGRTNEKLFF. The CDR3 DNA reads TGCAGCGCCTGGGAGGGACGGACTAATGAAAAACTGTTTTTT. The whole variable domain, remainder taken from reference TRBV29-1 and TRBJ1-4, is SAVISQKPSRDICQRGTSLTIQCQVDSQVTMMFWYRQQPGQSLTLIATANQGSEATYESGFVIDKFPISRPNLTFSTLTVSNMSPEDSSIYLCSAWEGRTNEKLFFGSGTQLSVL.

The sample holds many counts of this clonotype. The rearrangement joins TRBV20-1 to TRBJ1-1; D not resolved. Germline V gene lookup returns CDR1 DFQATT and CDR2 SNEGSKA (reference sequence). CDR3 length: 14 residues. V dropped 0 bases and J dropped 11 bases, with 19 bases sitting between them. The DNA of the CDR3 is TGCAGTGCTAGAGATGTCAATCCATCCCCAGGCGCTTTCTTT. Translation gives CSARDVNPSPGAFF.

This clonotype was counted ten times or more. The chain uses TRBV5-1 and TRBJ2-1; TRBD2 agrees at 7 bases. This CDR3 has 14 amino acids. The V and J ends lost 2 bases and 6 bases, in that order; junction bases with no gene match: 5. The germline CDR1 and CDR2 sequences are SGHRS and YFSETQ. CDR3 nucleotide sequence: TGCGCCAGCAGCTTCGGACTAGAGCCCAATGAGCAGTTCTTC. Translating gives CASSFGLEPNEQFF.

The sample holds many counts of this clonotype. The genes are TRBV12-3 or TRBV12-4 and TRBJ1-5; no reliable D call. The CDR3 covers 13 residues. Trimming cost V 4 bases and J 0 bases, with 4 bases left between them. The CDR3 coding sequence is TGTGCCAGCAGTTATGGTAGCAATCAGCCCCAGCATTTT. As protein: CASSYGSNQPQHF.